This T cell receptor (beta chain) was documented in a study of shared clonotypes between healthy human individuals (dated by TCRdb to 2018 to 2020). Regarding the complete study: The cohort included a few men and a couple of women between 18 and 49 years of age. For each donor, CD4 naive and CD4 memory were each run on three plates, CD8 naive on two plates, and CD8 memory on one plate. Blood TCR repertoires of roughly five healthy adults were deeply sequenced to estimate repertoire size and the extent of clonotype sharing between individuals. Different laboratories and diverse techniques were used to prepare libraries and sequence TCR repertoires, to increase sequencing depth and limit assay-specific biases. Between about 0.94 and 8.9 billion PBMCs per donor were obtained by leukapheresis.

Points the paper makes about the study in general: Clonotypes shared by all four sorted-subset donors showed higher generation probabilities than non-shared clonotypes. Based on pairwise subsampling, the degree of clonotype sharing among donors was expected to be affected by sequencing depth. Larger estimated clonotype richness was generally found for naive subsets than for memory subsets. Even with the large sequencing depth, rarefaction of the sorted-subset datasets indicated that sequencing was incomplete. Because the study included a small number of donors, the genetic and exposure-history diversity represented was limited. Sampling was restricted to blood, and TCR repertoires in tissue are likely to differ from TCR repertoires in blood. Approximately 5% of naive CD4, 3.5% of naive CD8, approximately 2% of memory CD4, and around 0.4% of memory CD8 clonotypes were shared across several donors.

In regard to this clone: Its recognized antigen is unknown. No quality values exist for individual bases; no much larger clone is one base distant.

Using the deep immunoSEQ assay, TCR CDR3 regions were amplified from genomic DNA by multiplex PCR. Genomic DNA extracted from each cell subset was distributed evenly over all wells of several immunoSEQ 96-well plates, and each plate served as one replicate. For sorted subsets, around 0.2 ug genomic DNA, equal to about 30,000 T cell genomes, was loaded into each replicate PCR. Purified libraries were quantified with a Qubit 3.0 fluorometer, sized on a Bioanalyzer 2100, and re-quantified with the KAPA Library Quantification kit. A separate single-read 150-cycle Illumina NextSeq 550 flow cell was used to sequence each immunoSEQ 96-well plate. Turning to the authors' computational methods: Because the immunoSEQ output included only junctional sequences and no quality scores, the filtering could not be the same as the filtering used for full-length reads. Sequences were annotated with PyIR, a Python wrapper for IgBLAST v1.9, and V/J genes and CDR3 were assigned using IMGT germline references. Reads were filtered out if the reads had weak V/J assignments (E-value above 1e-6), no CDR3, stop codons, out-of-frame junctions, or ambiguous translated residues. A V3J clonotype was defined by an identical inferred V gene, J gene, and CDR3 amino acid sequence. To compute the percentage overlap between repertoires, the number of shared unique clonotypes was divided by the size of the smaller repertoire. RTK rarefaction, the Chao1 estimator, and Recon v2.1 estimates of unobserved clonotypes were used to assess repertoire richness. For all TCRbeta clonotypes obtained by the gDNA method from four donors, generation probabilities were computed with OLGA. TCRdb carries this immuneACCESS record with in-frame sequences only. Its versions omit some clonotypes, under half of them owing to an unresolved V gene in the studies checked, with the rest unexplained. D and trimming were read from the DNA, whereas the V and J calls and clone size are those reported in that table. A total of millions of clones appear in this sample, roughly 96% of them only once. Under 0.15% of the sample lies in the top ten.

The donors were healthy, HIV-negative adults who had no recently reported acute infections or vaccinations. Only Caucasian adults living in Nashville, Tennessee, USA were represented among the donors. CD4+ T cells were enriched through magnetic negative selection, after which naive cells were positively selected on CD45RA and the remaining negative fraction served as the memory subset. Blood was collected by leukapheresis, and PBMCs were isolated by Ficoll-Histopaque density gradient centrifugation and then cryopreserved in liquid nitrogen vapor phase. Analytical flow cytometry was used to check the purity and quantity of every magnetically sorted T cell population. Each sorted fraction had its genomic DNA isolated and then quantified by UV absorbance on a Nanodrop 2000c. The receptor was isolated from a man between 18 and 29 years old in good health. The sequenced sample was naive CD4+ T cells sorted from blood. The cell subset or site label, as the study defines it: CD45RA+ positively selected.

The CDR3 corresponds to CASSRERANEQFF. In nucleotides, the sequence is TGTGCCAGCAGCCGAGAGAGGGCCAATGAGCAGTTCTTC. The chain is made from TRBV11-2 and TRBJ2-1, and TRBD2 may be the D gene, going by 5 matching bases. From the cysteine through the phenylalanine, the CDR3 covers 13 amino acids. Only the CDR3 region is kept as DNA, spanning 39 bases read in frame from base 1. V is reduced by 5 bases and J by 6 bases, leaving a spacing of 11 bases between them. The germline V gene provides CDR1 SGHAT and CDR2 FQNNGV. With the rest looked up from the reference TRBV11-2 and TRBJ2-1 genes rather than sequenced, the full variable domain is EAGVAQSPRYKIIEKRQSVAFWCNPISGHATLYWYQQILGQGPKLLIQFQNNGVVDDSQLPKDRFSAERLKGVDSTLKIQPAKLEDSAVYLCASSRERANEQFFGPGTRLTVL.